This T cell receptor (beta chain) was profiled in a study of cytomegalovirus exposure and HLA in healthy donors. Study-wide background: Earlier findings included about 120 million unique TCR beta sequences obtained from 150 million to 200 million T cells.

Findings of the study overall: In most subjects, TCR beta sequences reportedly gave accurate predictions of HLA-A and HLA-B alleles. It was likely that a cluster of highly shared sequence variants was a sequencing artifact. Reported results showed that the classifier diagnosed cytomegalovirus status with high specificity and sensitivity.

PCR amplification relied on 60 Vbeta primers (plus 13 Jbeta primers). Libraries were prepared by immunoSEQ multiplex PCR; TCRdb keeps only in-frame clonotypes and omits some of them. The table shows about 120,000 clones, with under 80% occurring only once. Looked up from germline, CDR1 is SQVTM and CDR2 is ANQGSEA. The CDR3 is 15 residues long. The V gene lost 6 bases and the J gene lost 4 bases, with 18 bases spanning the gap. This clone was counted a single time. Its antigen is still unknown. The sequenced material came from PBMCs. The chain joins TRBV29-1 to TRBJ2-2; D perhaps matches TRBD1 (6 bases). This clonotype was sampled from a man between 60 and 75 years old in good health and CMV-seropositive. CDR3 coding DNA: TGCAGCGTGGCCCGAAAACAGGGTGGCACCGGGGAGCTGTTTTTT. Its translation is CSVARKQGGTGELFF.